Listed below are T cell receptor beta chains from one sample, sequenced in a study of circulating tumor DNA in untreated peripheral T-cell lymphoma. The protocol was immunoSEQ multiplex PCR, while the TCRdb copy is restricted to in-frame clones and leaves out a portion. The table lists about 230 clones, roughly 89% of them singletons. What was sequenced was cell-free DNA from blood serum. These receptors all come from a human donor with peripheral T-cell lymphoma. CDR3s leave out the opening cysteine and the closing phenylalanine or tryptophan. Where a row states a size, it is once, few, many or the class of an expanded clone; other rows omit it.

CDR3,size,V,J
ASSPRQTYEKLF,-,TRBV18,TRBJ1-4
ASSIAQGRVDEKLF,-,TRBV19,TRBJ1-4
ASSPNRQDLYGYT,-,TRBV18,TRBJ1-2
ASRDTRDKSYEQY,-,TRBV6-5,TRBJ2-7
ASSAGFNEQY,once,TRBV19,TRBJ2-7
ASNVDSLTDTQY,-,TRBV7-9,TRBJ2-3
ASRTPQNYEQY,-,TRBV7-2,TRBJ2-7
ASSFIKGAYEQY,-,TRBV28,TRBJ2-7
ASSGRTSGRGPGELF,-,TRBV27,TRBJ2-2
ATRLTSGPSYEQY,-,TRBV5-4,TRBJ2-7
ASSVSGQGFGYT,-,TRBV9,TRBJ1-2
ASSLMGVDQY,-,TRBV11-2,TRBJ2-3
ASSLAGGLNTEAF,-,TRBV5-4,TRBJ1-1
ASSLYETGWSGELF,-,TRBV28,TRBJ2-2
ASSPDRTNPTNIQY,-,TRBV4-2,TRBJ2-4